This entry features one TCR beta chain sequence. The data were obtained in a study of cytomegalovirus exposure and HLA in healthy donors. The PCR made use of 60 Vbeta and 13 Jbeta primers. TCRdb's table, derived via immunoSEQ multiplex PCR, lists solely in-frame clones and lacks some. The data show 190,000 or so clones, 80% seen once. The CDR3 consists of 11 residues. Germline V gene lookup returns CDR1 DFQATT and CDR2 SNEGSKA (reference sequence). V was shortened by 3 bases and J by 6 bases, with 6 bases between the two germline ends. The source of this sequence is a boy between 10 and 17 years old in good health and CMV-seronegative. The sequenced sample consisted of PBMCs. The J gene is TRBJ2-1, the V gene TRBV20-1; D remains ambiguous. The CDR3, as DNA: TGCAGTGCTAGGCAGTTCAATGAGCAGTTCTTC. Amino acid sequence: CSARQFNEQFF.